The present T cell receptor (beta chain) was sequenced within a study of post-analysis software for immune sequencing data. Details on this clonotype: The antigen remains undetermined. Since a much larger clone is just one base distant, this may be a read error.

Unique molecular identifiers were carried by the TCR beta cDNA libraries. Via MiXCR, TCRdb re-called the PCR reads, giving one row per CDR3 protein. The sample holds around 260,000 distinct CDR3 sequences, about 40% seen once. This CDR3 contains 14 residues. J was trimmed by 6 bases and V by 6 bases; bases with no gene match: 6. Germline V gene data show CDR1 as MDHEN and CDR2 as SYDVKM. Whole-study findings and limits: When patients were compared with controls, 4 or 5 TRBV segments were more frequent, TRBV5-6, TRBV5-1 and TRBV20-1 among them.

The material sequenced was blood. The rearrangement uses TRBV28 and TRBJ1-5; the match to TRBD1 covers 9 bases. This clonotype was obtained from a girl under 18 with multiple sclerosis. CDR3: CASRGQGRSQPQHF. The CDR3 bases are TGTGCCAGCAGGGGACAGGGTCGCAGTCAGCCCCAGCATTTT.